The source of this T cell receptor beta chain is a study of patients and donors after allogeneic stem cell transplantation. The germline V and J ends were trimmed by 5 bases and 2 bases, with 8 bases remaining between them. Germline V gene sequence: CDR1 SGHRS, CDR2 YFSETQ. The CDR3 totals 14 residues. TCRdb reanalysed the RT-PCR reads using MiXCR and keeps one entry per CDR3 protein. The table lists over 150,000 distinct CDR3 sequences, roughly 31% of them singletons. Material: blood, either unsorted or a sorted T cell fraction (not recorded which). This sequence originates from a human donor who was either an allogeneic HSCT recipient or a stem cell or donor lymphocyte infusion donor (not recorded which). It is not recorded whose cells these are; they may come from a transplant donor. The rearrangement joins TRBV5-1 to TRBJ2-6; D ambiguous. The CDR3 protein is CASRNGPGANVLTF. The CDR3 coding sequence is TGCGCCAGCAGAAATGGACCTGGGGCCAACGTCCTGACTTTC.